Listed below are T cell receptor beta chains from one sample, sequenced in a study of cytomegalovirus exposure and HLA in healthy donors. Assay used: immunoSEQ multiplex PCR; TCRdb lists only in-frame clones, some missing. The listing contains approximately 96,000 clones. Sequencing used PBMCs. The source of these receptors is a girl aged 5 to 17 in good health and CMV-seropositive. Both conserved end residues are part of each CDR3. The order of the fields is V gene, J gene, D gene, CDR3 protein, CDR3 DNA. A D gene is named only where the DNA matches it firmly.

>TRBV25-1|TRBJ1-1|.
CASSPTGNTEAFF
TGTGCCAGCTCTCCTACAGGGAACACTGAAGCTTTCTTT
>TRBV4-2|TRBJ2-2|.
CASRSRANTGELFF
TGTGCCAGCAGATCCAGGGCGAACACCGGGGAGCTGTTTTTT
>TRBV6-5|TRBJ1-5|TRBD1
CASRGQGDQPQHF
TGTGCCAGCAGGGGACAGGGGGACCAGCCCCAGCATTTT
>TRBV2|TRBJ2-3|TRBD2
CASSGEGPGTDTQYF
TGTGCCAGCAGTGGGGAGGGTCCAGGCACAGATACGCAGTATTTT
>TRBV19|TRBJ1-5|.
CASSIGQTEGGNQPQHF
TGTGCCAGTAGTATAGGCCAAACCGAGGGAGGGAATCAGCCCCAGCATTTT
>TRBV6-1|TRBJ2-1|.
CASSDWTSGVYEQFF
TGTGCCAGCAGTGACTGGACGTCAGGGGTCTATGAGCAGTTCTTC
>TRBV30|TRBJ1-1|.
CAWSDSTEAFF
TGTGCCTGGAGTGACAGCACTGAAGCTTTCTTT
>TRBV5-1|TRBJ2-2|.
CASSPDGLYTGELFF
TGCGCCAGCAGCCCGGACGGACTGTACACCGGGGAGCTGTTTTTT
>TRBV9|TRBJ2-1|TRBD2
CASSVPSGGANEQFF
TGTGCCAGCAGCGTACCCAGCGGGGGGGCAAATGAGCAGTTCTTC
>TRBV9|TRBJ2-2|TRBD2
CASSGTRANTGELFF
TGTGCCAGCAGCGGGACTAGGGCGAACACCGGGGAGCTGTTTTTT
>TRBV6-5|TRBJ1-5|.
CARTVQPQHF
TGTGCCCGTACAGTCCAGCCCCAGCATTTT
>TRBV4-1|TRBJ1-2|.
CASSQGVGLNYGYTF
TGCGCCAGCAGCCAAGGTGTAGGACTTAACTATGGCTACACCTTC
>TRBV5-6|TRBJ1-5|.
CASSFWGVGTNQPQHF
TGTGCCAGCAGCTTTTGGGGGGTTGGAACTAATCAGCCCCAGCATTTT
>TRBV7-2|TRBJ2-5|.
CASSILETQYF
TGTGCCAGCAGCATATTGGAGACCCAGTACTTC
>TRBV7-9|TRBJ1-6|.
CASSPLGGLNSPLHF
TGTGCCAGCAGCCCTCTGGGGGGGCTCAATTCACCCCTCCACTTT